The 22 T cell receptor beta chains reported below all come from one sample, sequenced in a study of cytomegalovirus exposure and HLA in healthy donors. PCR involved 60 Vbeta and 13 Jbeta primers. The assay was immunoSEQ multiplex PCR, and TCRdb's table has in-frame clones only and misses some. The sample shows some 150,000 clones, roughly 8.8% of them seen only once. The sequencing input was PBMCs. The origin of the receptors is a woman aged 40 to 50 in good health and CMV-seropositive.

This clone was observed a few times. The V call is TRBV4-1, the J call TRBJ1-2; D possibly corresponds to TRBD1 (6 bases). The CDR3 is made up of 15 amino acids. The V end lost 3 bases, the J end lost 2 bases, and 13 bases lay between the germline ends. Germline V gene sequence: CDR1 MGHRA, CDR2 YSYEKL. The CDR3 DNA sequence: TGCGCCAGCAGCCACTACATAACAGGGAACTATGGCTACACCTTC. Translated, it gives CASSHYITGNYGYTF.

This clone has a handful of counts. The V gene is TRBV9, the J gene TRBJ2-5, with 8 bases identical to TRBD2. J was trimmed by 2 bases and V by 0 bases; bases with no gene match: 3. The CDR3 extends over 15 amino acids. Germline values: CDR1 SGDLS, CDR2 YYNGEE. The CDR3 DNA reads TGTGCCAGCAGCGTAGGGGTAGCGGGGCAAGAGACCCAGTACTTC. It codes for CASSVGVAGQETQYF.

This clone was seen more than once but under ten times. The chain combines TRBV5-6 with TRBJ1-1, with 7 bases aligning to TRBD1. Germline values: CDR1 SGHDT, CDR2 YYEEEE. J lost 1 base, V lost 3 bases, and 6 bases had no gene match. This CDR3 contains 15 residues. In DNA, the CDR3 is TGTGCCAGCAGCTCCCTCGACAGGGCGAACACTGAAGCTTTCTTT. It encodes CASSSLDRANTEAFF.

This clone showed up just a few times. The chain has TRBV5-1 and TRBJ2-3, with 8 bases aligning to TRBD2. With 6 bases clipped from V and 2 bases from J, the junction kept 8 bases outside the gene matches. The germline V gene has CDR1 SGHRS and CDR2 YFSETQ. The CDR3 covers 15 residues. CDR3 loop: CASNDGGGPTDTQYF. The CDR3 coding sequence is TGCGCCAGCAACGACGGGGGGGGCCCCACAGATACGCAGTATTTT.

This clone is medium-sized by share. The same CDR3 also results from other DNA sequences found in this sample. The gene calls are TRBV7-9 and TRBJ1-2; TRBD1 matches 9 bases. Germline trimming cut 5 bases from V and 4 bases from J; bases unmatched to any gene: 8. The germline V gene encodes CDR1 SEHNR and CDR2 FQNEAQ (reference sequence). This CDR3 region has 15 residues. The CDR3 sequence: CASSTGQGNIYGYTF. The CDR3 region has the DNA TGTGCCAGCAGCACCGGACAGGGGAATATCTATGGCTACACCTTC.

This clone was detected a few times. The chain employs TRBV4-1 and TRBJ2-5, with 9 bases fitting TRBD2. The CDR3 is 15 residues long. Germline CDR1 and CDR2: MGHRA and YSYEKL. The ends lost 4 bases at V and 0 bases at J; junction bases unmatched: 3. As DNA, the CDR3 is TGCGCCAGCAGCCGGAGACTAGCGGACCAAGAGACCCAGTACTTC. It is translated as CASSRRLADQETQYF.

This clone occurred a few times. V gene TRBV6-5 combines with J gene TRBJ1-2; the D is unclear. CDR3 length: 14 residues. Between the trimmed V and J ends, which lost 0 bases and 4 bases, there was a span of 9 bases. CDR1 and CDR2 from the germline V gene are MNHEY and SVGAGI. The CDR3 nucleotides read TGTGCCAGCAGTTACTCGACAAGTTCCTATGGCTACACCTTC. Encoded protein: CASSYSTSSYGYTF.

This clone was seen a handful of times. The sample contains more than one DNA sequence encoding this CDR3. This chain joins TRBV5-1 and TRBJ1-2; the match to TRBD1 covers 7 bases. This CDR3 has 15 amino acids. The ends lost 3 bases at V and 8 bases at J; junction bases unmatched: 13. CDR1 is SGHRS, CDR2 YFSETQ, per germline. CDR3 coding DNA: TGCGCCAGCAGCTCCGAATCCGGGACAGCTGGCGGCTACACCTTC. Its protein product is CASSSESGTAGGYTF.

This clone was picked up a small number of times. The V and J genes are TRBV6-5 and TRBJ2-5, with 9 nucleotides matching TRBD1. The germline CDR1 and CDR2 sequences are MNHEY and SVGAGI. The CDR3 sequence is 14 residues long. With 10 bases clipped from V and 4 bases from J, the junction kept 10 bases outside the gene matches. The CDR3 DNA reads as TGTGCCACCGCAACCGGGACAGGGACAGAGACCCAGTACTTC. This translates into CATATGTGTETQYF.

This clone was counted only a few times. The chain has TRBV14 and TRBJ1-6; 9 nucleotides agree with TRBD1. V dropped 4 bases and J dropped 9; count of bases not matched to a gene: 13. Per germline, CDR1 SGHDN and CDR2 FVKESK. CDR3 length equals 17 residues. CDR3 nucleotide sequence: TGTGCCAGCAGCCCGGCCCGGGACAGGGCATACCTTTCACCCCTCCACTTT. Residues: CASSPARDRAYLSPLHF.

The rearrangement joins TRBV5-1 to TRBJ2-3; the D gene is possibly TRBD1 (6 bases). Germline values: CDR1 SGHRS, CDR2 YFSETQ. Trimming removed 0 bases from V and 2 bases from J, with 13 bases in between. The CDR3 consists of 16 residues. This CDR3 is CASSLEGGRSTDTQYF. DNA of the CDR3: TGCGCCAGCAGCTTGGAAGGGGGTCGCTCCACAGATACGCAGTATTTT.

The chain is built from TRBV7-6 and TRBJ2-3, with 9 bases lining up with TRBD1. V trimming: 2 bases; J trimming: 3 bases; junction bases outside the gene matches: 6. Germline V gene lookup returns CDR1 SGHVS and CDR2 FNYEAQ. There are 16 residues in the CDR3. Written as DNA, the CDR3 is TGTGCCAGCAGCTTACTACAGGGGGCTAGGACAGATACGCAGTATTTT. Translated, it gives CASSLLQGARTDTQYF.

This clone was counted a few times. The gene calls are TRBV23-1 and TRBJ2-1; 11 bases line up with TRBD1. TRBV23-1 is sorted into the ORF group, with uncertain function. The CDR3 consists of 15 residues. V lost 6 bases and J lost 3; bases outside the gene matches: 4. In DNA form, the CDR3 reads TGCGCCAGCAGACGGACAGGGGGCTTCTACAATGAGCAGTTCTTC. Protein sequence: CASRRTGGFYNEQFF.

The chain joins TRBV11-2 to TRBJ1-1, with TRBD1 matching over 9 bases. V was pared by 3 bases and J by 4 bases, with 9 bases of the junction left unmatched. CDR1 is SGHAT, CDR2 FQNNGV, per germline. This CDR3 is 16 amino acids long. CDR3 sequence: CASSFKTGGASTEAFF. The CDR3 nucleotides are TGTGCCAGCAGCTTTAAGACAGGGGGGGCGAGCACTGAAGCTTTCTTT.

The CDR3 sequence: CASIPDTYTGELFF. CDR3 bases: TGTGCCAGTATCCCGGACACTTACACCGGGGAGCTGTTTTTT. The gene calls are TRBV19 and TRBJ2-2, with a possible D match to TRBD1 (5 bases). There are 14 residues in the CDR3. Germline V gene data show CDR1 as LNHDA and CDR2 as SQIVND (reference sequence). V lost 7 bases and J 3 bases, leaving 12 bases between the germline ends.

This chain links TRBV5-1 with TRBJ1-1; unclear D gene. Trimming stripped 4 bases from V and 1 base from J, with 11 bases between. CDR1 and CDR2 from the germline V gene are SGHRS and YFSETQ. This CDR3 comprises 14 residues. The DNA of the CDR3 is TGCGCCAGCAGCCTAGAGGCGGGGAACACTGAAGCTTTCTTT. It specifies CASSLEAGNTEAFF. Full variable domain (missing parts from reference TRBV5-1 and TRBJ1-1): KAGVTQTPRYLIKTRGQQVTLSCSPISGHRSVSWYQQTPGQGLQFLFEYFSETQRNKGNFPGRFSGRQFSNSRSEMNVSTLELGDSALYLCASSLEAGNTEAFFGQGTRLTVV.

This clone came up a few times. The chain employs TRBV6-4 and TRBJ1-5; D is possibly TRBD1 (5 bases). Trimming removed 7 bases at V and 5 bases at J, with 18 bases between. This CDR3 is built from 15 residues. The germline CDR1 and CDR2 sequences are MRHNA and SNTAGT. The CDR3 sequence is CASTADAGIYQPQHF. CDR3 nucleotides: TGTGCCAGCACGGCGGACGCAGGGATATATCAGCCCCAGCATTTT.

This clone was picked up a small number of times. Written as DNA, the CDR3 is TGTGCCAGCACCGGGACAGGTCGCGACTATGGCTACACCTTC. It codes for CASTGTGRDYGYTF. V is TRBV6-5 and J is TRBJ1-2, with TRBD1 identical over 8 bases. The CDR3 extends over 14 amino acids. The trim removed 7 bases at V and 3 bases at J, leaving 7 bases unmatched. CDR1 is MNHEY, CDR2 SVGAGI, per germline.

This clone occurred a few times. The J gene is TRBJ1-5, the V gene TRBV18, with 7 bases lining up with TRBD1. Germline V gene sequence: CDR1 KGHSH, CDR2 LQKENI. V shed 2 bases and J 5 bases; nucleotides not matched to a gene: 3. CDR3 length: 14 residues. Written as DNA, the CDR3 is TGTGCCAGCTCACCAGTCCAGGGGGATCAGCCCCAGCATTTT. Residues: CASSPVQGDQPQHF.

This chain links TRBV5-8 with TRBJ1-5; D gene unclear. The length of the CDR3 is 16 residues. Germline loops: CDR1 SGHTS, CDR2 YDEGEE. Trimming stripped 1 base from V and 0 bases from J, with 11 bases between. For the CDR3, the DNA is TGTGCCAGCAGCTTGACGGGATTTTATAGCAATCAGCCCCAGCATTTT. Protein: CASSLTGFYSNQPQHF.

This clone was observed a handful of times. The chain recombines TRBV7-2 with TRBJ2-1; 8 bases fit TRBD2. V dropped 0 bases and J dropped 7; count of bases not matched to a gene: 8. CDR1 is SGHTA, CDR2 FQGNSA, per germline. CDR3 length equals 16 residues. CDR3 bases: TGTGCCAGCAGCTTAGCAGGCGGGGGGCGGGGGAATGAGCAGTTCTTC. Translation: CASSLAGGGRGNEQFF.

V is TRBV2 and J is TRBJ1-2; D not certain. Germline CDR1 SNHLY, CDR2 FYNNEI. V lost 0 bases to trimming and J lost 8 bases, with 13 bases between them. CDR3 length: 14 amino acids. This chain's CDR3 is CASSEAQEGGGYTF. Here the CDR3 DNA reads TGTGCCAGCAGTGAAGCGCAGGAGGGTGGAGGCTACACCTTC.